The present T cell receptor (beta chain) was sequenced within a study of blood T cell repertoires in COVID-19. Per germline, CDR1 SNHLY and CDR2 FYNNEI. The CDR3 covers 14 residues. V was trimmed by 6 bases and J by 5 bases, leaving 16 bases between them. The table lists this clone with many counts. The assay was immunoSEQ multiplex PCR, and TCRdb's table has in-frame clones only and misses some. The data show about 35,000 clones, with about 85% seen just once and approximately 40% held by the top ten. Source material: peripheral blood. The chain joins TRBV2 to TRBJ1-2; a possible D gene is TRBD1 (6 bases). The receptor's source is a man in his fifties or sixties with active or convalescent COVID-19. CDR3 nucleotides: TGTGCCAGCAGGGGCGGGGGCTTCTGGTATGGCTACACCTTC. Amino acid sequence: CASRGGGFWYGYTF. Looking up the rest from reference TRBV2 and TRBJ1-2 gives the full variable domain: EPEVTQTPSHQVTQMGQEVILRCVPISNHLYFYWYRQILGQKVEFLVSFYNNEISEKSEIFDDQFSVERPDGSNFTLKIRSTKLEDSAMYFCASRGGGFWYGYTFGSGTRLTVV.